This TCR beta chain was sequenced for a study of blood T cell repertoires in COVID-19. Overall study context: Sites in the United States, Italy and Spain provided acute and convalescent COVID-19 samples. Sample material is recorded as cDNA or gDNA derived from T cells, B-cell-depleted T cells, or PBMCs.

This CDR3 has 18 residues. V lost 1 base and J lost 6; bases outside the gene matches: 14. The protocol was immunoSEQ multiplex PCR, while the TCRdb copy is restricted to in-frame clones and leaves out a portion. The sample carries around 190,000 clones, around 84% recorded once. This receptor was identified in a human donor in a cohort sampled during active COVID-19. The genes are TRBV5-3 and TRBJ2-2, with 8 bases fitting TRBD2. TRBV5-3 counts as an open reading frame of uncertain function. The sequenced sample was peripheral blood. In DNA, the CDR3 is TGTGCCAGAAGCTTGTTCTGTCCTGTCGGGAGGGCTCCCGGGGAGCTGTTTTTT. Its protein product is CARSLFCPVGRAPGELFF.